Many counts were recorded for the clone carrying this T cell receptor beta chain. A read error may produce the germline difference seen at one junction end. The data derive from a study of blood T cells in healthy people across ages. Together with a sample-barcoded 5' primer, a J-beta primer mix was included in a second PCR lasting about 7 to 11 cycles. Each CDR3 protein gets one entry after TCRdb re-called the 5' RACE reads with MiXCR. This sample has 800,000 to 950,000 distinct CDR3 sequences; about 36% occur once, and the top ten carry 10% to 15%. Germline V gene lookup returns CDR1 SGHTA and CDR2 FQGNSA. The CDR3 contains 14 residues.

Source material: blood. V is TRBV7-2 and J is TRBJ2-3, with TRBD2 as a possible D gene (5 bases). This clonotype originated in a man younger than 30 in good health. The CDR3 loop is CASSLALGADTQYF. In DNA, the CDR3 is TGCGCCAGCAGCTTGGCCCTGGGAGCGGATACGCAGTATTTT. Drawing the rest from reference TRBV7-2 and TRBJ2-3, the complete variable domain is GAGVSQSPSNKVTEKGKDVELRCDPISGHTALYWYRQSLGQGLEFLIYFQGNSAPDKSGLPSDRFSAERTGGSVSTLTIQRTQQEDSAVYLCASSLALGADTQYFGPGTRLTVL.